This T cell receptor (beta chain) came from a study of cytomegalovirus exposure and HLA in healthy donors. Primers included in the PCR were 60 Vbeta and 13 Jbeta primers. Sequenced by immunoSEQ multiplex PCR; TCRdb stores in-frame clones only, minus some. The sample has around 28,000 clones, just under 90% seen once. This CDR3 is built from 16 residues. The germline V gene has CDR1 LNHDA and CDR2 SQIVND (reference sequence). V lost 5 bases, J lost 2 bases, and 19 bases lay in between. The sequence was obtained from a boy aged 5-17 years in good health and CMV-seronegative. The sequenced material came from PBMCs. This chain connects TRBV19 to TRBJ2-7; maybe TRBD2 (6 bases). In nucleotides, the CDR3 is TGTGCCAGTAGTTTAACCGGGACTTACCAAACCTACGAGCAGTACTTC. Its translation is CASSLTGTYQTYEQYF.